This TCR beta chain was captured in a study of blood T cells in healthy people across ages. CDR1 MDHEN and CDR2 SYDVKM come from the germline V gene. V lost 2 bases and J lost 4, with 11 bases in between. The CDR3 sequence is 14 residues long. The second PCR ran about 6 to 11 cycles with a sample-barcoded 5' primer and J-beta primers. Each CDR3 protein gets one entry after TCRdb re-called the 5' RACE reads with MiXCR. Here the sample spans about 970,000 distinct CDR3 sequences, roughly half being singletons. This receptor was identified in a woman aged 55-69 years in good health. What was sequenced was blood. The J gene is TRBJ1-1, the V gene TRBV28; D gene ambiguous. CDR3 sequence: CASSLRNIGTEAFF. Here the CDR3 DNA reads TGTGCCAGCAGTTTACGAAACATCGGCACTGAAGCTTTCTTT.